Following are 5 T cell receptor beta chains from one sample sequenced in a study of CD8+CD57+ T cells in acquired aplastic anemia. Genomic DNA was employed as the template in profiling TCR beta VDJ and CDR3. MiXCR, applied by TCRdb to the reads, yields one record per CDR3 protein. In the table there are about 180,000 distinct CDR3 sequences, approximately 48% of which are singletons. Sequenced patients had shown CD8+CD57+ cell expansion by flow cytometry. Sample: sorted CD4+, CD8+, or CD8+CD57+ T cells (not recorded which) from PBMCs. Receptors originate from a human donor with aplastic anemia.

This clonotype was detected many times. The DNA for the CDR3 is TGCAGTGCTAGACCGGGACAGCTATTCGGGGAGGCCCAGTACTTC. Translation: CSARPGQLFGEAQYF. V usage is TRBV20-1 and J usage is TRBJ2-5; a weak D match, TRBD1 (7 bases). The germline V and J ends were trimmed by 2 bases and 9 bases, with 22 bases remaining between them. Germline loops: CDR1 DFQATT, CDR2 SNEGSKA (reference sequence). This CDR3 contains 15 residues.

This clonotype was picked up many times. V gene TRBV10-3 combines with J gene TRBJ1-5; perhaps TRBD1 as D (6 bases). Germline values: CDR1 ENHRY, CDR2 SYGVKD. This CDR3 has 16 residues. Trimming pared 7 bases from V and 1 base from J, leaving 17 bases between. As DNA, the CDR3 is TGTGCCATCACCAGTAGCAGGGGATGGAGCAATCAGCCCCAGCATTTT. This translates into CAITSSRGWSNQPQHF.

This clonotype was observed once. The chain links TRBV6-2 or TRBV6-3 to TRBJ2-1, with 7 bases aligning to TRBD2. Losses at the gene ends were 8 bases for V and 0 bases for J; bases not matched to a gene: 7. Per the germline V gene, CDR1 is MNHEY and CDR2 is SVGEGT. This CDR3 contains 15 residues. The CDR3, as DNA: TGTGCCAGCGGGAGGTCGGGGGGCTCCTACAATGAGCAGTTCTTC. Its protein product is CASGRSGGSYNEQFF.

The chain carries TRBV15 and TRBJ2-3; tentatively, D is TRBD1 (7 bases). CDR1 is LNHNV and CDR2 is YYDKDF in the germline V gene (reference sequence). This CDR3 has 14 residues. V was shortened by 7 bases and J by 5 bases, with 16 bases between the two germline ends. The DNA for the CDR3 is TGTGCCACCACAGTAGCAGGGGGAGGAGATACGCAGTATTTT. Encoded protein: CATTVAGGGDTQYF.

V and J are TRBV29-1 and TRBJ2-1; TRBD2 aligns across 7 bases. Germline V gene sequence: CDR1 SQVTM, CDR2 ANQGSEA. V shed 7 bases and J 4 bases; nucleotides not matched to a gene: 7. This CDR3 region has 13 residues. For the CDR3, the DNA is TGCAGCGGTACTAGCGCCTTATACAATGAGCAGTTCTTC. Encoded protein: CSGTSALYNEQFF.